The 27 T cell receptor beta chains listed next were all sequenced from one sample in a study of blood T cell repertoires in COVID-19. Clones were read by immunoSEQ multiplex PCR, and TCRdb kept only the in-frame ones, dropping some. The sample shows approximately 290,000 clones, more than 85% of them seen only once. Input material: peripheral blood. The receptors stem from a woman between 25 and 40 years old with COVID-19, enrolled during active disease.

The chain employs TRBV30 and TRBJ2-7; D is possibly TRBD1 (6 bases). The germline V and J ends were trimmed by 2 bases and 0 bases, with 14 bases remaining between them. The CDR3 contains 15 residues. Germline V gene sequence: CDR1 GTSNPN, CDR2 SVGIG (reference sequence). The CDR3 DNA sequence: TGTGCCTGGAGTACCGGGGACACAAGCTCCTACGAGCAGTACTTC. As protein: CAWSTGDTSSYEQYF.

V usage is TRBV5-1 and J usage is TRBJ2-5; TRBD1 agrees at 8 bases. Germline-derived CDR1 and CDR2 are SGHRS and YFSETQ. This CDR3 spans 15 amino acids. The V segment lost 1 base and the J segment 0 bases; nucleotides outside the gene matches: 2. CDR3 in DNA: TGCGCCAGCAGCTTGACAGGGGGGTACCAAGAGACCCAGTACTTC. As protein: CASSLTGGYQETQYF. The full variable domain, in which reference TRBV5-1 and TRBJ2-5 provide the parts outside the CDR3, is KAGVTQTPRYLIKTRGQQVTLSCSPISGHRSVSWYQQTPGQGLQFLFEYFSETQRNKGNFPGRFSGRQFSNSRSEMNVSTLELGDSALYLCASSLTGGYQETQYFGPGTRLLVL.

The CDR3 sequence is CASSYDTYTYGYTF. CDR3 nucleotides: TGTGCCAGCAGCTACGACACTTATACCTATGGCTACACCTTC. The rearrangement links TRBV6-1 to TRBJ1-2; D call uncertain. Germline lookup yields CDR1 MNHNS and CDR2 SASEGT. There are 14 residues in the CDR3. V shed 6 bases and J shed 4 bases, with 15 bases lying between them.

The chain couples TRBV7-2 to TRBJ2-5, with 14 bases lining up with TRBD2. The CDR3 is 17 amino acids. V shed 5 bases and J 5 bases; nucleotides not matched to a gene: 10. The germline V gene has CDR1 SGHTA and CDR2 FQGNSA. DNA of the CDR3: TGTGCCAGCAGCCCGCGACTAGCGGGAGGGGGTGGGGAGACCCAGTACTTC. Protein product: CASSPRLAGGGGETQYF.

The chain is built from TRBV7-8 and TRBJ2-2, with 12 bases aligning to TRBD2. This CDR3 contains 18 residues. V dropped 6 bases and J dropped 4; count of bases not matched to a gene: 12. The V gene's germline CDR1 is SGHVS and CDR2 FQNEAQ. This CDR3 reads CASRQMTSGSRRTGELFF. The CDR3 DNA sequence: TGTGCCAGCAGACAGATGACTAGCGGGAGTCGGCGCACCGGGGAGCTGTTTTTT.

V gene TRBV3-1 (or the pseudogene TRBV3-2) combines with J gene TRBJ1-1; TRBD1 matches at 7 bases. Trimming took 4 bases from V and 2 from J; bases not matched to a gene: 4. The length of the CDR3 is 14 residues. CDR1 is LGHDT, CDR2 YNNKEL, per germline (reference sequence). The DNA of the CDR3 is TGTGCCAGCAGCCGAGACAGGGTAAACACTGAAGCTTTCTTT. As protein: CASSRDRVNTEAFF.

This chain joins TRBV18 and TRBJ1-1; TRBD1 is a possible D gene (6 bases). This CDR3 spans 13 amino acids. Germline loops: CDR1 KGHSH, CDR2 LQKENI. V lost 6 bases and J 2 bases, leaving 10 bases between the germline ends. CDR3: CASSPDSNTEAFF. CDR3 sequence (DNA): TGTGCCAGCTCCCCGGACAGTAACACTGAAGCTTTCTTT.

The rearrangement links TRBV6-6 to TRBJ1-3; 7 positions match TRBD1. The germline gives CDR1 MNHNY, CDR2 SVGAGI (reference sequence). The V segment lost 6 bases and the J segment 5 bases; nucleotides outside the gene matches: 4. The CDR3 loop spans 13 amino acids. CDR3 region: CASSLQGRNTIYF. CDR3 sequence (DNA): TGTGCCAGCAGCCTACAGGGGAGAAACACCATATATTTT.

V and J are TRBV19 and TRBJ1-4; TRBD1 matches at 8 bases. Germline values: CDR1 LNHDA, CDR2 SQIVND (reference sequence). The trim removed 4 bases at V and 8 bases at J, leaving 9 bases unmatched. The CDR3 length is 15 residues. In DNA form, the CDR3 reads TGTGCCAGTAGTACCCAGGGGGCGCAGGGGGAAAAACTGTTTTTT. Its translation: CASSTQGAQGEKLFF. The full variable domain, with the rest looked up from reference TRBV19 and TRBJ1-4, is DGGITQSPKYLFRKEGQNVTLSCEQNLNHDAMYWYRQDPGQGLRLIYYSQIVNDFQKGDIAEGYSVSREKKESFPLTVTSAQKNPTAFYLCASSTQGAQGEKLFFGSGTQLSVL.

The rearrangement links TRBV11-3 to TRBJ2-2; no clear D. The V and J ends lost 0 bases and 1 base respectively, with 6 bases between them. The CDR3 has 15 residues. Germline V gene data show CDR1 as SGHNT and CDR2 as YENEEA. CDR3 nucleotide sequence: TGTGCCAGCAGCTTAGATCGTTTGAACACCGGGGAGCTGTTTTTT. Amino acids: CASSLDRLNTGELFF.

CDR3 amino acids: CASSRWGTGGVEKLFF. CDR3 nucleotide sequence: TGTGCCAGTAGTAGATGGGGGACAGGGGGCGTTGAAAAACTGTTTTTT. V usage is TRBV19 and J usage is TRBJ1-4; 12 positions match TRBD1. There are 16 residues in the CDR3. V shed 4 bases, J shed 7 bases, and the junction held 7 bases outside the gene matches. Germline V gene data show CDR1 as LNHDA and CDR2 as SQIVND (reference sequence).

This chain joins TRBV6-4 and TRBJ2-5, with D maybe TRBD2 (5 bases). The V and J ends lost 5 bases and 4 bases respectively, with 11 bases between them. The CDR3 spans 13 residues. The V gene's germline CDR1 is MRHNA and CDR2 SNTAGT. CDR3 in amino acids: CASSPGIGETQYF. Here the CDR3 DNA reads TGTGCCAGCAGTCCGGGAATAGGAGAGACCCAGTACTTC.

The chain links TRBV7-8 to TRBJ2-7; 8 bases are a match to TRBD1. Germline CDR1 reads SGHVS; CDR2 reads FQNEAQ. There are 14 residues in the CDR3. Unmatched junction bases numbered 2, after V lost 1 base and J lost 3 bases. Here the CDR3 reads CASSLGQGLYEQYF. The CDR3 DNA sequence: TGTGCCAGCAGCTTAGGACAGGGGCTCTACGAGCAGTACTTC.

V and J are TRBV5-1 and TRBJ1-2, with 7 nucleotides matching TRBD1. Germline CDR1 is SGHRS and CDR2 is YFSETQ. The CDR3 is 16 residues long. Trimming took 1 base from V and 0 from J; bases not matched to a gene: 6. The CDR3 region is CASSLTGQATNYGYTF. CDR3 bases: TGCGCCAGCAGCTTGACCGGACAGGCTACTAACTATGGCTACACCTTC.

CDR3 bases: TGTGCCAGCAGCTTAATTATTGGGACTAGCAAAAATCCCGGGGAGCTGTTTTTT. The encoded protein is CASSLIIGTSKNPGELFF. The genes are TRBV11-2 and TRBJ2-2, with 9 bases that match TRBD2. The CDR3 runs 18 residues. The V gene's germline CDR1 is SGHAT and CDR2 FQNNGV. V was clipped by 2 bases and J by 6 bases; unmatched bases: 13.

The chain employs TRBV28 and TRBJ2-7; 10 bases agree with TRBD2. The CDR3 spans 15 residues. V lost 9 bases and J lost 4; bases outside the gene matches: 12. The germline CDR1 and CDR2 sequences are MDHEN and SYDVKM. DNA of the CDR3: TGTGCCAGTCAGACACAGAGCGGGGGGGTTTACGAGCAGTACTTC. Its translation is CASQTQSGGVYEQYF.

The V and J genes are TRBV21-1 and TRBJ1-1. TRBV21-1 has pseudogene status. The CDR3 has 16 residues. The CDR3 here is CASSKCPAPQNTEAFF. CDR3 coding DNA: TGTGCCAGCAGCAAATGCCCAGCGCCCCAGAACACTGAAGCTTTCTTT.

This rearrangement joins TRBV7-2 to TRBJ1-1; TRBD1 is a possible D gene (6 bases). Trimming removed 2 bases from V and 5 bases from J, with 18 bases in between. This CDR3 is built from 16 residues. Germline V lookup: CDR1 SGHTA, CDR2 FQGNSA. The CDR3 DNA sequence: TGTGCCAGCAGCTTACTTCCTCAGGGGATAATAACTGAAGCTTTCTTT. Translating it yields CASSLLPQGIITEAFF.

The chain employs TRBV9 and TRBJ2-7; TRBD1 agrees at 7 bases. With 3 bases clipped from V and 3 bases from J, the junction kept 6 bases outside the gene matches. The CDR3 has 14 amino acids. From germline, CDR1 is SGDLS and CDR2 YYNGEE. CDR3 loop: CASSEGAQGYEQYF. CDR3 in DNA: TGTGCCAGCAGCGAGGGGGCCCAAGGCTACGAGCAGTACTTC.

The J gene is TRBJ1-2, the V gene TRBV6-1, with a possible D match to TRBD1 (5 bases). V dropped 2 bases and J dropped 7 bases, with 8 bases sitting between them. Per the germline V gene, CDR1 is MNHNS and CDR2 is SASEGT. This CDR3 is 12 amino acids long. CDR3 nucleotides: TGTGCCAGCAGTGAACCAGGGTTTGGCTACACCTTC. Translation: CASSEPGFGYTF.

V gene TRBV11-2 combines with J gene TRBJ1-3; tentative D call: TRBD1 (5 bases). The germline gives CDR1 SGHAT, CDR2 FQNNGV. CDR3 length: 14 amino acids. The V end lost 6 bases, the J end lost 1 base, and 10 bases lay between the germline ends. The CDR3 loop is CASRGTGSGNTIYF. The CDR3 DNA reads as TGTGCCAGCAGAGGAACAGGATCTGGAAACACCATATATTTT.

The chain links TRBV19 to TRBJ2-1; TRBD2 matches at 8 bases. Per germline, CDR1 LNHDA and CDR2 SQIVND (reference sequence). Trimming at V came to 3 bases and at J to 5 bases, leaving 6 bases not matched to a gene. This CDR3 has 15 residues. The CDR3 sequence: CASSMVAGSNNEQFF. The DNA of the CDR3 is TGTGCCAGTAGTATGGTAGCGGGATCCAACAATGAGCAGTTCTTC.

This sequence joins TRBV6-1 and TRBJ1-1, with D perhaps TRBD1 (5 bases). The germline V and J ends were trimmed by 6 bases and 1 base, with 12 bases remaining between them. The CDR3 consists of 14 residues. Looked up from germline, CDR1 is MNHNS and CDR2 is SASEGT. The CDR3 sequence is CASRLPGQNTEAFF. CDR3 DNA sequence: TGTGCCAGCAGGCTACCAGGACAGAACACTGAAGCTTTCTTT.

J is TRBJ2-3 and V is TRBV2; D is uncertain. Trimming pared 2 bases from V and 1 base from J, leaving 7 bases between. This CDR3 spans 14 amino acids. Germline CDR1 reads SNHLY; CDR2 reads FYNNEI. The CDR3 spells CASSEWSGTDTQYF. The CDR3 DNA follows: TGTGCCAGCAGTGAATGGAGCGGCACAGATACGCAGTATTTT. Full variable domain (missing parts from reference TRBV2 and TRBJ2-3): EPEVTQTPSHQVTQMGQEVILRCVPISNHLYFYWYRQILGQKVEFLVSFYNNEISEKSEIFDDQFSVERPDGSNFTLKIRSTKLEDSAMYFCASSEWSGTDTQYFGPGTRLTVL.

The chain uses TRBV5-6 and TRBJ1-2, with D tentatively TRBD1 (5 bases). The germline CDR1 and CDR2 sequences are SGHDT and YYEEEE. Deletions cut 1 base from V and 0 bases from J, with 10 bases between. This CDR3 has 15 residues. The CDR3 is CASSLWRGSNYGYTF. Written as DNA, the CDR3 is TGTGCCAGCAGCTTGTGGCGGGGGTCTAACTATGGCTACACCTTC. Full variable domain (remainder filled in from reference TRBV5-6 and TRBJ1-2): DAGVTQSPTHLIKTRGQQVTLRCSPKSGHDTVSWYQQALGQGPQFIFQYYEEEERQRGNFPDRFSGHQFPNYSSELNVNALLLGDSALYLCASSLWRGSNYGYTFGSGTRLTVV.

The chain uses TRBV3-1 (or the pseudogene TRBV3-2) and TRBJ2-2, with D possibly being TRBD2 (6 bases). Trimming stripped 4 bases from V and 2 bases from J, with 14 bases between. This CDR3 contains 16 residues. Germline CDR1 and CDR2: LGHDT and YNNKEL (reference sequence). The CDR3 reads CASSPTGLKNTGELFF. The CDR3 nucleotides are TGTGCCAGCAGCCCCACGGGACTTAAAAACACCGGGGAGCTGTTTTTT.

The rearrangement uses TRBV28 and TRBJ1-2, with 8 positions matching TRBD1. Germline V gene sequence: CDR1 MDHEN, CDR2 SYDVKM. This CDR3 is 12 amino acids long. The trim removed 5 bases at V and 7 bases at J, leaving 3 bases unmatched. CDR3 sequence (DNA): TGTGCCAGCAGTGTGGACAGGGTTGGCTACACCTTC. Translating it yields CASSVDRVGYTF.